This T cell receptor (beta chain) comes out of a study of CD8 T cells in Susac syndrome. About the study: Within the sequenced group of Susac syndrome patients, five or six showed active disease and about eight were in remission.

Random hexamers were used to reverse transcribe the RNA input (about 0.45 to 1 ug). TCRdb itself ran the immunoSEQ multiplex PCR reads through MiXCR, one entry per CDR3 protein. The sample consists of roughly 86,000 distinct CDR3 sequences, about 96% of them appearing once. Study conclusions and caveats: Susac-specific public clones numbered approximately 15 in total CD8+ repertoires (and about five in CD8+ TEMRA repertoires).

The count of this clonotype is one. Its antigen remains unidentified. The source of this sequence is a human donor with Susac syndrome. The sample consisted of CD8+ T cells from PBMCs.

The CDR3 sequence is CASRTGTDTQYF. The CDR3 nucleotides read TGCGCCAGCAGGACAGGGACAGATACGCAGTATTTT. The chain combines TRBV5-1 with TRBJ2-3; 7 bases line up with TRBD1. The CDR3 runs 12 residues. In germline, CDR1 is SGHRS, CDR2 YFSETQ. The V and J ends lost 5 bases and 3 bases, in that order; junction bases with no gene match: 0. The variable domain in full, with the rest retrieved from reference TRBV5-1 and TRBJ2-3, is KAGVTQTPRYLIKTRGQQVTLSCSPISGHRSVSWYQQTPGQGLQFLFEYFSETQRNKGNFPGRFSGRQFSNSRSEMNVSTLELGDSALYLCASRTGTDTQYFGPGTRLTVL.